The sequence of this TCR beta chain was determined in a study of blood T cell repertoires in COVID-19. In assigning cohorts, the study relied on participant-reported clinical history. This CDR3 is built from 12 residues. In germline, CDR1 is SGDLS, CDR2 YYNGEE. V lost 4 bases, J lost 4 bases, and 1 base stayed unmatched. The data were produced by immunoSEQ multiplex PCR, yet TCRdb's version contains in-frame clones alone and is incomplete. The table includes 150,000 or so clones, approximately 90% detected once. The material sequenced was PBMCs or T cells enriched from blood (not recorded which). The chain carries TRBV9 and TRBJ1-2; 7 positions agree with TRBD1. This TCR derives from a middle-aged woman who had been exposed to COVID-19. The CDR3 nucleotides read TGTGCCAGCAGCAGACAGGGCTATGGCTACACCTTC. Its translation is CASSRQGYGYTF. Looking up the rest from reference TRBV9 and TRBJ1-2 gives the full variable domain: DSGVTQTPKHLITATGQRVTLRCSPRSGDLSVYWYQQSLDQGLQFLIQYYNGEERAKGNILERFSAQQFPDLHSELNLSSLELGDSALYFCASSRQGYGYTFGSGTRLTVV.